The 4 T cell receptor beta chains below come from one sample, sequenced in a study of spatial heterogeneity in lung cancer. Time point denoted: sample taken at primary tumor resection. TCRs were sequenced from unsorted whole RNA of tumor, nontumor lung or PBMC. Each CDR3 protein is one row after TCRdb ran MiXCR on the 5' RACE reads. This sample has around 8,000 distinct CDR3 sequences, with 7.5% to 10% found just once. This sample comprised PBMCs, obtained at surgery. The source is a male donor with early-stage non-small cell lung cancer.

This clonotype has at least ten counts. For a library built for alpha chains, this beta chain is a stray read; little rests on its size. This rearrangement joins TRBV12-3 or TRBV12-4 to TRBJ2-1, with a weak D call TRBD2 (6 bases). The CDR3 length is 13 residues. Trimming left V 8 bases short and J 0 bases short, with 8 bases between. CDR3 sequence reads: CASGRDSYNEQFF. In DNA form, the CDR3 reads TGTGCCAGCGGGCGGGACTCCTACAATGAGCAGTTCTTC.

This clonotype was detected once. This beta chain is an unintended read in a library built for alpha chains; its size means little. The chain is built from TRBV12-3 or TRBV12-4 and TRBJ2-5; 14 nucleotides match TRBD2. The V and J ends lost 5 bases and 7 bases, in that order; junction bases with no gene match: 6. This CDR3 is 15 amino acids long. The CDR3 nucleotides are TGTGCCAGCAGTAGCTCCGGGACTAGCGGGAGGACCCAGTACTTC. This translates into CASSSSGTSGRTQYF.

This clonotype was detected many times. An end of the junction does not agree with germline; a read error may underlie this. For a library built for alpha chains, this beta chain is a stray read; little rests on its size. The chain employs TRBV12-3 or TRBV12-4 and TRBJ1-2; D gene ambiguous. The length of the CDR3 is 10 residues. Here the CDR3 DNA reads TGTGCCAGCAGTTTAGGACACATTAACTTC. Amino acids: CASSLGHINF.

This clonotype was counted many times. Because this beta chain is a stray read in a library intended to capture alpha chains, its abundance should not be given much weight. The chain links TRBV3-1 to TRBJ2-3, with 7 bases matching TRBD2. The J segment lost 2 bases and the V segment lost 5 bases, leaving 13 bases of the junction unmatched. Germline assignment: CDR1 LGHDT and CDR2 YNNKEL (reference sequence). CDR3 length: 17 amino acids. CDR3 DNA sequence: TGTGCCAGCAGCTCCCTTCTCGGGGGAGGGCACACAGATACGCAGTATTTT. The encoded protein is CASSSLLGGGHTDTQYF.